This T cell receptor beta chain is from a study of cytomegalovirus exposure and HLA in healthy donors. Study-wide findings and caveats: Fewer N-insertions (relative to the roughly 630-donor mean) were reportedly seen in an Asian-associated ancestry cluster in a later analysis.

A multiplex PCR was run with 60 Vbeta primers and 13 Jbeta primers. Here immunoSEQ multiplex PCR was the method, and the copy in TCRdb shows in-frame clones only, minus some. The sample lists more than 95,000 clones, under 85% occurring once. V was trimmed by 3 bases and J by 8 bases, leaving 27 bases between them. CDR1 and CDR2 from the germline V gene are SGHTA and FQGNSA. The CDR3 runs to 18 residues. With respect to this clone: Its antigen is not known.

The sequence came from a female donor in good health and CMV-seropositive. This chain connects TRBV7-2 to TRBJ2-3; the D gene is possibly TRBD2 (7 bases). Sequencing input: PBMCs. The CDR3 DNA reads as TGTGCCAGCAGCTTGAGGCGGGAGAGGGGGTCAAAAGGTGGTACGCAGTATTTT. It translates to CASSLRRERGSKGGTQYF.